A selection of T cell receptor beta chains follows, all from one sample in a study of shared clonotypes between healthy human individuals. Sequenced by immunoSEQ multiplex PCR; TCRdb stores in-frame clones only, minus some. The profile shows nearly 500,000 clones, approximately 80% of them singletons. Sequencing was done on a sample of PBMCs. These receptors all come from a middle-aged woman in good health. Some clones in this sample may be carry-over from other donors' samples. The CDR3 runs from the conserved cysteine through the conserved F or W. A D gene is named only where the DNA matches it firmly. The size entry is marked missing in some rows and otherwise reads once, few, many or a size class.

V	D	size	J	CDR3	DNA
TRBV6-4	.	once	TRBJ2-1	CASSLDLARNEQFF	TGTGCCAGCAGTCTAGATTTAGCGCGGAATGAGCAGTTCTTC
TRBV30	TRBD1	few	TRBJ2-7	CAWSINRGEQYF	TGTGCCTGGAGTATTAACAGGGGCGAGCAGTACTTC
TRBV5-1	.	.	TRBJ2-5	CASSLGTAQETQYF	TGCGCCAGCAGCTTGGGGACAGCTCAAGAGACCCAGTACTTC
TRBV18	TRBD2	.	TRBJ2-3	CASSPMTSGTSTDTQYF	TGTGCCAGCTCACCAATGACTAGCGGGACGAGCACAGATACGCAGTATTTT
TRBV5-1	.	.	TRBJ2-1	CASSLGGSMGLNEQFF	TGCGCCAGCAGCTTGGGAGGGAGCATGGGTTTGAATGAGCAGTTCTTC
TRBV7-9	.	once	TRBJ1-4	CASSLSANEKLFF	TGTGCCAGCAGCTTAAGTGCTAATGAAAAACTGTTCTTT
TRBV30	TRBD2	.	TRBJ2-3	CAATSGSNADTQYF	TGTGCCGCAACTAGCGGGAGTAACGCAGATACGCAGTATTTT
TRBV4-1	.	.	TRBJ2-1	CASSQDRGPYNEQFF	TGCGCCAGCAGCCAAGACAGGGGTCCCTACAATGAGCAGTTCTTC
TRBV19	TRBD2	once	TRBJ2-3	CASSLAGATDTQYF	TGTGCCAGTAGTCTAGCGGGAGCCACAGATACGCAGTATTTT
TRBV5-4	.	.	TRBJ1-3	CASSFFTGNTIYF	TGTGCCAGCAGCTTCTTTACTGGAAACACCATATATTTT
TRBV6-6	.	.	TRBJ2-5	CASSYPRETQYF	TGTGCCAGCAGTTACCCGAGGGAGACCCAGTACTTC
TRBV18	.	once	TRBJ2-7	CASSPQAGPSWGEQYF	TGTGCCAGCTCACCACAGGCAGGGCCTAGCTGGGGTGAGCAGTACTTC
TRBV4-1	TRBD1	.	TRBJ2-1	CASSQAGTDNEQFF	TGCGCCAGCAGCCAAGCCGGGACAGATAATGAGCAGTTCTTC
TRBV2	.	.	TRBJ2-5	CASRGLEAQYF	TGTGCCAGCAGGGGGCTGGAGGCCCAGTACTTC
TRBV9	.	.	TRBJ2-1	CASSPHFSYNEQFF	TGTGCCAGCAGCCCCCACTTCTCCTACAATGAGCAGTTCTTC
TRBV4-1	TRBD2	.	TRBJ2-1	CASSPPGTSGRHEQFF	TGCGCCAGCAGCCCTCCTGGGACTAGCGGGAGACATGAGCAGTTCTTC
TRBV25-1	.	once	TRBJ2-1	CASSEGGSSYNEQFF	TGTGCCAGCAGTGAAGGGGGGAGTTCCTACAATGAGCAGTTCTTC
TRBV28	.	.	TRBJ1-1	CASRLTPNTEAFF	TGTGCCAGTAGGTTAACACCGAACACTGAAGCTTTCTTT
TRBV15	TRBD1	once	TRBJ1-2	CATSRDRDRLYGYTF	TGTGCCACCAGCAGAGACAGGGACAGACTCTATGGCTACACCTTC
TRBV19	.	.	TRBJ2-7	CASSIRESSYEQYF	TGTGCCAGTAGTATCCGGGAGAGCTCCTACGAGCAGTACTTC
TRBV28	.	.	TRBJ2-6	CASSPIAGSGANVLTF	TGTGCCAGCAGCCCGATCGCAGGCTCTGGGGCCAACGTCCTGACTTTC
TRBV30	TRBD2	.	TRBJ2-1	CAWSVLPLAGGSWNEQFF	TGTGCCTGGAGCGTCCTCCCGCTAGCGGGAGGGTCTTGGAATGAGCAGTTCTTC
TRBV10-3	.	.	TRBJ2-5	CAISERRETQYF	TGTGCCATCAGTGAGCGGCGAGAGACCCAGTACTTC
TRBV7-3	TRBD1	.	TRBJ2-7	CASSLIGGHYEQYF	TGTGCCAGCAGCTTAATAGGGGGCCACTACGAGCAGTACTTC
TRBV30	.	few	TRBJ1-1	CAWSQTNTEAFF	TGTGCCTGGAGTCAGACGAACACTGAAGCTTTCTTT
TRBV5-4	TRBD1	.	TRBJ1-2	CASSPTDRRGYTF	TGTGCCAGCAGCCCTACGGACAGGCGAGGCTACACCTTC
TRBV7-9	TRBD2	.	TRBJ2-7	CASSSSGRTRYEQYF	TGTGCCAGCAGTAGTAGCGGGAGGACTAGATACGAGCAGTACTTC
TRBV7-2	.	.	TRBJ2-3	CASSLAAGRTDTQYF	TGTGCCAGCAGCTTAGCGGCGGGCCGCACAGATACGCAGTATTTT
TRBV6-5	TRBD1	.	TRBJ1-2	CASRAGQGIDYGYTF	TGTGCCAGCAGAGCGGGACAGGGAATAGACTATGGCTACACCTTC
TRBV6-1	TRBD1	.	TRBJ2-5	CASSLDRGLGETQYF	TGTGCCAGCAGCCTTGACAGGGGGCTTGGTGAGACCCAGTACTTC
TRBV7-3	.	.	TRBJ2-3	CASSPAGSTDTQYF	TGTGCCAGCAGCCCGGCGGGTAGCACAGATACGCAGTATTTT
TRBV29-1	.	.	TRBJ1-5	CSVVSGLGQPQHF	TGCAGCGTTGTTTCAGGGTTGGGTCAGCCCCAGCATTTT
TRBV28	.	few	TRBJ2-1	CASRVWSGNEQFF	TGTGCCAGCAGGGTATGGTCGGGCAATGAGCAGTTCTTC
TRBV9	.	.	TRBJ2-3	CALRQGYKGLSYTDTQYF	TGTGCCTTGAGGCAGGGCTATAAAGGACTATCCTACACAGATACGCAGTATTTT
TRBV28	.	.	TRBJ2-1	CASRHNEQFF	TGTGCCAGCAGACACAATGAGCAGTTCTTC
TRBV15	.	.	TRBJ2-2	CATSVRSTRLGELFF	TGTGCCACGAGTGTGAGGTCTACAAGGCTCGGGGAGCTGTTTTTT
TRBV7-2	.	.	TRBJ2-3	CASSFSTDTQYF	TGTGCCAGCAGCTTTAGTACAGATACGCAGTATTTT
TRBV7-9	.	few	TRBJ1-2	CASSLSRGYTF	TGTGCCAGCAGCTTAAGTCGGGGCTACACCTTC
TRBV30	.	many	TRBJ2-1	CAWSVPTGTQYNEQFF	TGTGCCTGGAGTGTACCGACCGGGACCCAATACAATGAGCAGTTCTTC
TRBV28	TRBD2	.	TRBJ2-1	CASSFGTSGRAPLIGSYNEQFF	TGTGCCAGCAGTTTTGGGACTAGCGGGAGGGCCCCCTTGATTGGCTCCTACAATGAGCAGTTCTTC
TRBV5-1	TRBD2	.	TRBJ2-1	CASSAGLAENNEQFF	TGCGCCAGCAGCGCCGGACTAGCGGAGAACAATGAGCAGTTCTTC
TRBV6-1	TRBD1	.	TRBJ1-2	CASSGDRRSYGYTF	TGTGCCAGCAGCGGGGACAGACGGAGTTATGGCTACACCTTC
TRBV9	.	.	TRBJ2-1	CASSVSLLRRGFDNEQFF	TGTGCCAGCAGCGTTTCCCTGTTACGTCGTGGCTTCGACAATGAGCAGTTCTTC
TRBV10-3	TRBD2	.	TRBJ2-5	CAISAELAGGGKTQYF	TGTGCCATCAGTGCCGAACTAGCGGGAGGAGGAAAGACCCAGTACTTC
TRBV5-5	TRBD1	once	TRBJ1-1	CASSLEQGMPEAFF	TGTGCCAGCAGCTTGGAACAGGGGATGCCTGAAGCTTTCTTT
TRBV27	TRBD1	.	TRBJ2-7	CASSHRDRPYEQYF	TGTGCCAGCAGTCACCGGGACAGACCCTACGAGCAGTACTTC
TRBV7-2	.	.	TRBJ2-1	CASSLGQPGNEQFF	TGTGCCAGCAGCCTCGGACAGCCCGGCAATGAGCAGTTCTTC
TRBV28	.	.	TRBJ1-5	CASTGTINQPQHF	TGTGCCAGCACGGGAACAATTAATCAGCCCCAGCATTTT
TRBV5-1	TRBD1	.	TRBJ2-7	CASSRGQGSYEQYF	TGCGCCAGCAGCCGGGGACAGGGCTCCTACGAGCAGTACTTC
TRBV7-6	.	.	TRBJ1-5	CASSRDWGNQPQHF	TGTGCCAGCAGCCGGGACTGGGGCAATCAGCCCCAGCATTTT
TRBV6-4	TRBD1	many	TRBJ2-1	CASSDGTGGNEQFF	TGTGCCAGCAGTGACGGGACAGGGGGCAATGAGCAGTTCTTC